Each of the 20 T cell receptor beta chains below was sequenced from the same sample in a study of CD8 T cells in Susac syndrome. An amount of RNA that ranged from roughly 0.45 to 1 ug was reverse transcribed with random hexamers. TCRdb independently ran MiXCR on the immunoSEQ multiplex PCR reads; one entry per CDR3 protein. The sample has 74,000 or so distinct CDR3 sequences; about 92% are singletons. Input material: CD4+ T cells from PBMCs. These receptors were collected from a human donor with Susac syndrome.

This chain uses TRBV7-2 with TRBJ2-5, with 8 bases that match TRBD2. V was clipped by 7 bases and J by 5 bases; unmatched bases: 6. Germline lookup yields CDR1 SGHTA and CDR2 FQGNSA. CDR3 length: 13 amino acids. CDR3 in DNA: TGTGCCAGCACCCCGGGGGGGTCGGAGACCCAGTACTTC. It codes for CASTPGGSETQYF.

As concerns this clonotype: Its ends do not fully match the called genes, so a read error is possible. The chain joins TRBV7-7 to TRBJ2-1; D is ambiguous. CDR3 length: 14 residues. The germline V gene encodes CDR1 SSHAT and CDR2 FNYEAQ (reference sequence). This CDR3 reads CASSPLMGYNEQFF. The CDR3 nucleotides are TGTGCTAGCAGCCCCCTCATGGGGTACAATGAGCAGTTCTTC.

The CDR3 DNA is TGCAGCGTTCTAATCCGCAGGGGAACCGATGAAAAACTGTTTTTT. It yields the protein CSVLIRRGTDEKLFF. This chain connects TRBV29-1 to TRBJ1-4; D is possibly TRBD1 (6 bases). The CDR3 is 15 residues long. Trimming stripped 5 bases from V and 6 bases from J, with 19 bases between. Germline loops: CDR1 SQVTM, CDR2 ANQGSEA.

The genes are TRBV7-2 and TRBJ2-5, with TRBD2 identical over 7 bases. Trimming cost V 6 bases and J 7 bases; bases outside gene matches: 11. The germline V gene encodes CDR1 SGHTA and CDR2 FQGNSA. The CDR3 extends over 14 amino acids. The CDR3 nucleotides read TGTGCCAGCAGTGACTCGGGGGGAACAAGGACCCAGTACTTC. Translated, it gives CASSDSGGTRTQYF.

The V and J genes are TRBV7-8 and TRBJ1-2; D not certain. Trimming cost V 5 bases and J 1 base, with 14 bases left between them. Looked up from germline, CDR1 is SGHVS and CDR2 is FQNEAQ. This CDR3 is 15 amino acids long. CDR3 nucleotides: TGTGCCAGCAGCCTCCGGGCCGCTTATAACTATGGCTACACCTTC. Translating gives CASSLRAAYNYGYTF.

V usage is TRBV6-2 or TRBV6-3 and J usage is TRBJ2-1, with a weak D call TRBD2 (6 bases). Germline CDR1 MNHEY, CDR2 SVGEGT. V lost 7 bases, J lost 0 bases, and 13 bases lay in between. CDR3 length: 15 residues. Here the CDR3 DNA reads TGTGCCAGCAAGGGGAGGTTCGGCTCCTACAATGAGCAGTTCTTC. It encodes CASKGRFGSYNEQFF.

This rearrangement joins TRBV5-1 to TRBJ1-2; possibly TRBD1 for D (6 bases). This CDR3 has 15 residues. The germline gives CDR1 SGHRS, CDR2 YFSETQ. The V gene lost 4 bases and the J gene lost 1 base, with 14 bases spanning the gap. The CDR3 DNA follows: TGCGCCAGCAGCCTTACGACAGGCGTTAACTATGGCTACACCTTC. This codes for CASSLTTGVNYGYTF.

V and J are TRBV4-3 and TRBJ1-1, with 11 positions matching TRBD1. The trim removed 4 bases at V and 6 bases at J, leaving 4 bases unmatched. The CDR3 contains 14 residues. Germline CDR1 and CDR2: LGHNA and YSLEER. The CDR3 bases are TGCGCCAGCAGCCCCCGGGACAGGGGGTCTGAAGCTTTCTTT. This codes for CASSPRDRGSEAFF.

The CDR3 DNA reads as TGTGCCAGCAGCTTACTAGCGGGGACCGATACGCAGTATTTT. Translated: CASSLLAGTDTQYF. This chain connects TRBV7-2 to TRBJ2-3; TRBD2 aligns across 9 bases. Germline V gene sequence: CDR1 SGHTA, CDR2 FQGNSA. With 2 bases clipped from V and 6 bases from J, the junction kept 3 bases outside the gene matches. The CDR3 has 14 amino acids.

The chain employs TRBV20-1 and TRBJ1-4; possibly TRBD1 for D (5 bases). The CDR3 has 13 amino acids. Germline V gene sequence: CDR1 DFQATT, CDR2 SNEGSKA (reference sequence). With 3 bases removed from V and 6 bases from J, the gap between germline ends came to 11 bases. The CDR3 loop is CSASFGAYEKLFF. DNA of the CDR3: TGCAGTGCTAGTTTCGGGGCTTATGAAAAACTGTTTTTT.

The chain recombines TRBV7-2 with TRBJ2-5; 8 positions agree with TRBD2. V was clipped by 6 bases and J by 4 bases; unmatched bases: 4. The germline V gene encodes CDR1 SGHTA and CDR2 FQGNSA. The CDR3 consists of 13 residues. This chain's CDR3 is CASRGTSRETQYF. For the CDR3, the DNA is TGTGCCAGCAGGGGGACTAGTCGAGAGACCCAGTACTTC.

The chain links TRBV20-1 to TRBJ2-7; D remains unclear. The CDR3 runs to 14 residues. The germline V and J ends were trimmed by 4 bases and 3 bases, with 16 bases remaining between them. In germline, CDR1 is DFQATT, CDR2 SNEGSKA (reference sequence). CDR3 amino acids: CSANPFSDDYEQYF. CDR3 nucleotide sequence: TGCAGTGCTAACCCGTTCAGCGACGACTACGAGCAGTACTTC.

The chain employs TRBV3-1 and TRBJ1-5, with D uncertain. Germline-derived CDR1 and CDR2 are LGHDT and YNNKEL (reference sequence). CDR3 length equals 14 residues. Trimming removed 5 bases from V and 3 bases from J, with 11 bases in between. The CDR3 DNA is TGTGCCAGCAGCTCCCAAGCCTCCAATCAGCCCCAGCATTTT. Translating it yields CASSSQASNQPQHF.

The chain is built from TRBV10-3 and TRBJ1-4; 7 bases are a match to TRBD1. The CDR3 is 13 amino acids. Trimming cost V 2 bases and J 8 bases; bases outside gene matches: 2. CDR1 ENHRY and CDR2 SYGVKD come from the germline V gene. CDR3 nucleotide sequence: TGTGCCATCAGTGAGCGGGACAGAGAAAAACTGTTTTTT. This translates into CAISERDREKLFF.

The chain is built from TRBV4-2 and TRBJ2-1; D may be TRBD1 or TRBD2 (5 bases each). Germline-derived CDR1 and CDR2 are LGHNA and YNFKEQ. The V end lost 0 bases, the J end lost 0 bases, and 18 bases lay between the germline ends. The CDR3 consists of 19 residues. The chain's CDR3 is CASSQDGGSLRSSYNEQFF. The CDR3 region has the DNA TGTGCCAGCAGCCAAGATGGGGGTAGCCTAAGGAGCTCCTACAATGAGCAGTTCTTC.

The CDR3 DNA is TGTGCCACCAGTGATCCGGGGACAGGGGGCTATCAGCCCCAGCATTTT. Translation gives CATSDPGTGGYQPQHF. The chain carries TRBV24-1 and TRBJ1-5; TRBD1 agrees at 12 bases. Germline values: CDR1 KGHDR, CDR2 SFDVKD. Trimming at V came to 3 bases and at J to 5 bases, leaving 4 bases not matched to a gene. This CDR3 is built from 16 residues.

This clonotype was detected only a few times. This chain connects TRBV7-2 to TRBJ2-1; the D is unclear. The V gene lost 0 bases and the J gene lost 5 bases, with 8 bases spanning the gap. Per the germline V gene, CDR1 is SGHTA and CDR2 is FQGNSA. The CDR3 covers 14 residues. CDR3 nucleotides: TGTGCCAGCAGCTTAGCGGCCAGGAACAATGAGCAGTTCTTC. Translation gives CASSLAARNNEQFF.

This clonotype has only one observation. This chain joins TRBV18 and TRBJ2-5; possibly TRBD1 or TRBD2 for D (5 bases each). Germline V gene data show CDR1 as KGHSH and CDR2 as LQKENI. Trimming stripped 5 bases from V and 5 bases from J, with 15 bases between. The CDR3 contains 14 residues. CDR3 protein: CASSGTRGMETQYF. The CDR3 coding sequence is TGTGCCAGCTCAGGGACCCGGGGCATGGAGACCCAGTACTTC.

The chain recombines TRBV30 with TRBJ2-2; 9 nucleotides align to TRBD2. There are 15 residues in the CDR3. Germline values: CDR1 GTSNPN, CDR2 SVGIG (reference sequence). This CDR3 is CATTLAGVWTGELFF. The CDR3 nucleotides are TGTGCAACCACCTTAGCGGGAGTATGGACCGGGGAGCTGTTTTTT.

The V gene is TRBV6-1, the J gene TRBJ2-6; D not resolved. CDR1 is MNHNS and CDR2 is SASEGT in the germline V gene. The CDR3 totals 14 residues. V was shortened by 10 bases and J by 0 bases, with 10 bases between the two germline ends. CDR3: CATDESSGANVLTF. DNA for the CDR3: TGTGCCACGGATGAGAGCTCTGGGGCCAACGTCCTGACTTTC.